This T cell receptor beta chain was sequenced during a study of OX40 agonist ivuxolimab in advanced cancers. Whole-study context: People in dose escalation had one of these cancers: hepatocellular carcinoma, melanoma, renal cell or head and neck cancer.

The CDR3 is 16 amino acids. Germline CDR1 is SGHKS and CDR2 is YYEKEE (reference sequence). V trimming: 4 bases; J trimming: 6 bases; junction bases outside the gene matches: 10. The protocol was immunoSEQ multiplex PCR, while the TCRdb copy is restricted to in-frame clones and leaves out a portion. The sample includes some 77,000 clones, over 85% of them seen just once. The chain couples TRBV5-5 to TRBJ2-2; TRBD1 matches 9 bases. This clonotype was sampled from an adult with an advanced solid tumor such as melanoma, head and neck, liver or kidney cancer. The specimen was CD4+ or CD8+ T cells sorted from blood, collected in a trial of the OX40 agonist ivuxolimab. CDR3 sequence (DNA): TGTGCCAGCAGCGGGGGACAGGGAGCTTTGGCCGGGGAGCTGTTTTTT. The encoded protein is CASSGGQGALAGELFF.